This TCR beta chain was documented in a study of T cells in localized non-small cell lung cancer (dated by TCRdb to 2019 to 2021). For the wider study: The study analyzed T cell repertoires of hundreds of early-stage NSCLC patients, comparing tumors and uninvolved tumor-adjacent lungs. All 220 or so NSCLC patients in the cohort were treatment-naive and had localized lung tumors that were resected. The mean age of the NSCLC patients was about 67 years, with approximately 130 men and 85 to 110 women. Beyond this particular receptor, the publication reports: Because of the exploratory design, TCR variables were selected using unadjusted p-values without false-discovery rate correction. The highest T cell clonality was observed in uninvolved tumor-adjacent lung, where clonality exceeded that of tumor, suggesting that antigenic responses were more focused in uninvolved tumor-adjacent lung. Because multi-region tumor sequencing was not done, intratumor heterogeneity could not be ruled out. Of the top 100 tumor clones, a median of roughly 57 were detected in paired uninvolved adjacent lung; 28 were also among that lung's top 100. Higher T cell density in blood was associated with longer overall survival, whereas higher clonality in adjacent lung was associated with shorter survival.

The immunoSEQ Assay was used to sequence TCR beta CDR3 regions from DNA. Processing in the source paper ran as follows. To compute T cell density, TCR beta template counts were normalized to usable DNA, which was estimated by amplifying housekeeping genes. Using the preseqR package, richness was estimated by extrapolating to 120,000 templates for tissue samples and 400,000 templates for PBMC samples. Clonality was defined as one minus Pielou's evenness. Tissue-enriched TCRs were identified through differential abundance testing performed on productive amino-acid clonotypes, with a minimum total count of 5 and an alpha of 0.1. The Jaccard Index and the Morisita Overlap Index were used to quantify repertoire overlap between compartments. GLIPH clustered TCR beta CDR3s with public tetramer-defined viral CDR3s; viral motifs required at least three viral sequences plus V-gene enrichment. TCRdb carries this immuneACCESS record with in-frame sequences only. Its versions omit some clonotypes, under half of them owing to an unresolved V gene in the studies checked, with the rest unexplained. V and J calls and clone size are those listed in that table; D and trimming were worked out from the DNA. The sample includes 500 to 600 clones, with 20% to 25% observed a single time. The ten largest clones represent under 30% of the sample.

At diagnosis, tumor, uninvolved tumor-adjacent lung and peripheral blood were collected and then preserved as a mix of FFPE and fresh-frozen material. The CDR3 runs 13 residues from the cysteine to the phenylalanine. Only CDR3 DNA is held: 39 bases, read in frame from base 1. V is pared back by 2 bases and J by 7 bases, with 9 bases lying between the germline termini. Based on the germline V gene (reference sequence), the CDR1 and CDR2 sequences are MNHEY and SMNVEV. This clone turned up a few times. No antigen is known for it. Per-base qualities were not stored, and no clone one base away is much larger.

This clonotype originated in a male donor at least 60 years old with stage II lung adenocarcinoma. The receptor chain draws on TRBV27 and TRBJ2-1; perhaps TRBD2 is the D gene, with 5 bases matching. The sequencing here drew on lung tumor tissue, taken before any cancer treatment. The CDR3 sequence is CASSLRGENEQFF. The DNA reads TGTGCCAGCAGTTTACGGGGAGAGAATGAGCAGTTCTTC.